This T cell receptor (beta chain) was sequenced for a study of cytomegalovirus exposure and HLA in healthy donors. Study overall: A prior study identified 117 million unique TCR beta sequences from 200 million or so T cells. There were approximately 81 million unique TCRs (from HLA-typed donors) in an early data release. Study-wide results and limits: HLA restriction was apparent for most CMV-associated TCR beta chains in a later analysis. Trimming of TCR beta V- and J-genes showed a link, identified in a later analysis, to a missense DCLRE1C variant.

Comments on this clone: The target antigen is unknown.

The germline V gene has CDR1 SGHRS and CDR2 YFSETQ. The CDR3 runs to 17 residues. V gave up 4 bases and J gave up 2 bases; unmatched junction bases: 11. The PCR made use of 60 Vbeta and 13 Jbeta primers. Profiled with immunoSEQ multiplex PCR; TCRdb holds only in-frame clones, not every one. Of 95,000 to 130,000 clones listed, 55% to 75% are singletons. The V gene is TRBV5-1, the J gene TRBJ2-3; 9 nucleotides align to TRBD1. The source is a woman between 35 and 50 years old in good health and CMV-seropositive. Sequencing was carried out using PBMCs. CDR3 amino acids: CASSTGTGWVTTDTQYF. The CDR3 coding sequence is TGCGCCAGCAGCACCGGGACAGGGTGGGTAACCACAGATACGCAGTATTTT.